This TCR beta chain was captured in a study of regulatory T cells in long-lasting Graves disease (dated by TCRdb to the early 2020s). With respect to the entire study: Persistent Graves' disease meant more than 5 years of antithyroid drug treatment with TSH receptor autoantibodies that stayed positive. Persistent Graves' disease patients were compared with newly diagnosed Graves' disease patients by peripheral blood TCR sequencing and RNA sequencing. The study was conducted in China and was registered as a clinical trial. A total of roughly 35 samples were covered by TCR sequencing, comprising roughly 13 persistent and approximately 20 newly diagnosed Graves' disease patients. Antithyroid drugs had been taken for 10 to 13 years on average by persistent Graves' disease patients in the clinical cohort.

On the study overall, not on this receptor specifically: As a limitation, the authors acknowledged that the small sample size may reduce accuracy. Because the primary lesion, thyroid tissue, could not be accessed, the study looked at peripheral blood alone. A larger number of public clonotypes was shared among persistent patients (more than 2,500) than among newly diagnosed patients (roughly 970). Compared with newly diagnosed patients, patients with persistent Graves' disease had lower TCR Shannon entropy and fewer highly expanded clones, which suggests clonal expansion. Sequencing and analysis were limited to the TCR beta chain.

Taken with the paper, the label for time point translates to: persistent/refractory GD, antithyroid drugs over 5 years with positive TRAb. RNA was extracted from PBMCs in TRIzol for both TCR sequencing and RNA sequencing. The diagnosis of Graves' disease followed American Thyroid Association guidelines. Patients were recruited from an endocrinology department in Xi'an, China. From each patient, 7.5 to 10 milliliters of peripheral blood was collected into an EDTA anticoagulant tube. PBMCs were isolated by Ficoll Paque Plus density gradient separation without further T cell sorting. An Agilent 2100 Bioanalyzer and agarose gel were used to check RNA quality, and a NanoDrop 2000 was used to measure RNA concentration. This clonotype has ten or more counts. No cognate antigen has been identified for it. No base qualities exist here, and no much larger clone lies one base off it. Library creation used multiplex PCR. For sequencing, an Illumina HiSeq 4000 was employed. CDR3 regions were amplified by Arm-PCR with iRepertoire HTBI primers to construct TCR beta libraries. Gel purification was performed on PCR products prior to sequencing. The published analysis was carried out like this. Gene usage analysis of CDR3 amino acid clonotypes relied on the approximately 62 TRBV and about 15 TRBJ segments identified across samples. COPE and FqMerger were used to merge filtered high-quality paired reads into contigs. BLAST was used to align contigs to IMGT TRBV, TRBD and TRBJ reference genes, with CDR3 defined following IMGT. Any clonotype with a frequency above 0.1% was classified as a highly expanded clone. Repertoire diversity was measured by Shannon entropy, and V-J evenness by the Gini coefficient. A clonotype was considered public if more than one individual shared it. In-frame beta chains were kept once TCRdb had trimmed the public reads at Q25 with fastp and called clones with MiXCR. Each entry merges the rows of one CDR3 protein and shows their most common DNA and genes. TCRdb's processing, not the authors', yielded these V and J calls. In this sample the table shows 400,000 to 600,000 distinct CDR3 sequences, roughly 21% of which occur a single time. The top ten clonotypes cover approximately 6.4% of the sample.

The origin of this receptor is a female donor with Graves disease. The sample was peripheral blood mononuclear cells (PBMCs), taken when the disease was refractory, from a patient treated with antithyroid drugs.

The DNA sequence reads TGTGCCAGCAGCTTAGGGACAGGAGTCAATCAGCCCCAGCATTTT. Its protein reads: CASSLGTGVNQPQHF. Recombination linked TRBV7-8 to TRBJ1-5, with 7 bases aligning to TRBD1. The germline V gene specifies SGHVS as CDR1 and FQNEAQ as CDR2. Trimming leaves V shorter by 1 base and J shorter by 3 bases, with the junction holding 3 bases beyond the gene matches. The CDR3, cysteine through phenylalanine, is 15 amino acids long. Of the read, only the CDR3 DNA is kept; its 45 bases are in frame from base 1.